This T cell receptor (beta chain) was recorded in a study of blood T cell repertoires in COVID-19. Methods used by the authors: Using reference gene primer amplification, nucleated cell counts were estimated. Generated by immunoSEQ multiplex PCR, the TCRdb table keeps only in-frame clones and is missing some. V and J calls and clone size follow that table, whereas D and trimming were derived from the DNA. The sample has around 190,000 clones; approximately 82% are singletons. This sequence originates from a human donor in a cohort sampled during active COVID-19. Sample: peripheral blood.

CDR3 DNA sequence: TGTGCCAGCAGTATGAGACAGGCTGGTGGCTACACCTTC. Amino acid sequence: CASSMRQAGGYTF. This sequence joins TRBV6-5 and TRBJ1-2, with a weak D call TRBD1 (6 bases). V lost 5 bases, J lost 7 bases, and 14 bases lay in between. The CDR3 consists of 13 residues. Germline values: CDR1 MNHEY, CDR2 SVGAGI.